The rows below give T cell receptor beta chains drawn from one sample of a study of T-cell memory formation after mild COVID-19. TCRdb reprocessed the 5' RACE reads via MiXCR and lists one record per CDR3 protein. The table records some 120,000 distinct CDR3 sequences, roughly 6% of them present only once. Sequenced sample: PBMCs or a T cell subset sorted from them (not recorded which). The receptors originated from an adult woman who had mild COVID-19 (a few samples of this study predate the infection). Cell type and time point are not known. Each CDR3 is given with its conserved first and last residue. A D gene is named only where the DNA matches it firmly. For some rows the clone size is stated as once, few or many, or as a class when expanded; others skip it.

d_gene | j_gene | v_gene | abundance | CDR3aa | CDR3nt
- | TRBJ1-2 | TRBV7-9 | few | CASSLDSLWSYTF | TGTGCCAGCAGCTTGGACAGCCTGTGGAGCTACACCTTC
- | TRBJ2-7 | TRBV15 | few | CATSRESRRTSYEQYF | TGTGCCACCAGCAGAGAAAGCAGACGGACTTCCTACGAGCAGTACTTC
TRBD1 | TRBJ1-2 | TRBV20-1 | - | CSARDQGGYGYTF | TGCAGTGCTAGAGATCAGGGGGGCTATGGCTACACCTTC
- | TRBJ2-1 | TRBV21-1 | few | CASGGGSRTYNEQFF | TGTGCCAGCGGAGGGGGAAGTCGGACCTACAATGAGCAGTTCTTC
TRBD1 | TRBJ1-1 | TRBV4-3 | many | CASSQGQQGQAEAFF | TGCGCCAGCAGCCAAGGACAACAGGGGCAGGCTGAAGCTTTCTTT
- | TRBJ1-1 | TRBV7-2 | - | CASSLDTAARNTEAFF | TGTGCCAGCAGCTTAGATACGGCAGCCCGGAACACTGAAGCTTTCTTT
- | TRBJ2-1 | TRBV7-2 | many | CASSLDRVSYNEQFF | TGTGCCAGCAGCTTAGACAGGGTCTCCTACAATGAGCAGTTCTTC
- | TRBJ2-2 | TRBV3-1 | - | CASSLGLPNTGELFF | TGTGCCAGCAGCCTGGGACTCCCGAACACCGGGGAGCTGTTTTTT
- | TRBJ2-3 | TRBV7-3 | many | CASSSGSTDTQYF | TGTGCCAGCAGCTCCGGCTCCACAGATACGCAGTATTTT
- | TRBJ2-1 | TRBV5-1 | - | CASSLEGGEQFF | TGCGCCAGCAGCTTGGAGGGCGGGGAGCAGTTCTTC
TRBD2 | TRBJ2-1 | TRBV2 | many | CASSELGSAGGTEQFF | TGTGCCAGCAGTGAACTTGGGTCAGCGGGAGGAACTGAGCAGTTCTTC
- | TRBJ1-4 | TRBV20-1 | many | CSASRSQNEKLFF | TGCAGTGCTAGTCGGTCACAAAATGAAAAACTGTTTTTT
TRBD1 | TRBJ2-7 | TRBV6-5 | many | CASSSGQDYEQYF | TGTGCCAGCAGCTCGGGACAGGACTACGAGCAGTACTTC
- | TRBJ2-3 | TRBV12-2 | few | CASRLDRGQGDSTDTQYF | TGTGCAAGTCGCTTAGATAGGGGACAGGGAGATAGCACAGATACGCAGTATTTT
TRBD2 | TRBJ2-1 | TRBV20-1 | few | CSAREGGRVANEQFF | TGCAGTGCTAGAGAAGGCGGGAGGGTCGCCAATGAGCAGTTCTTC
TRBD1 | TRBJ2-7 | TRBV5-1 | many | CASSSGQGSYEQYF | TGCGCCAGCAGCTCGGGACAGGGCTCCTACGAGCAGTACTTC
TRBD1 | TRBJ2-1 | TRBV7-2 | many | CASSRRTGGSGYNEQFF | TGTGCCAGCAGCAGGCGGACAGGGGGATCGGGGTACAATGAGCAGTTCTTC
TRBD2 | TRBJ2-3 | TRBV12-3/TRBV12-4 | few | CASSSTTGLFASGVTDTQYF | TGTGCCAGCAGTTCAACAACAGGGTTATTCGCTAGCGGGGTTACAGATACGCAGTATTTT
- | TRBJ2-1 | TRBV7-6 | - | CASSLTRRDNEQFF | TGTGCCAGCAGCTTAACTCGTAGAGACAATGAGCAGTTCTTC
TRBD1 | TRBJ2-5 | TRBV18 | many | CASSQDREAQYF | TGTGCCAGCTCACAGGACAGGGAGGCCCAGTACTTC
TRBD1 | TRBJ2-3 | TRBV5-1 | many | CASRSGTASTDTQYF | TGCGCCAGCAGATCAGGGACAGCTAGCACAGATACGCAGTATTTT
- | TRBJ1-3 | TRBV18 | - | CASSPASGNTIYF | TGTGCCAGCTCCCCCGCGTCGGGAAACACCATATATTTT
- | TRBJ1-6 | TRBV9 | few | CASSVAGGNSPLHF | TGTGCCAGCAGCGTAGCTGGGGGCAATTCACCCCTCCACTTT
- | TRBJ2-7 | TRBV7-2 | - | CASSLTSVSSYEQYF | TGTGCCAGCAGCTTAACGTCGGTCAGTTCCTACGAGCAGTACTTC
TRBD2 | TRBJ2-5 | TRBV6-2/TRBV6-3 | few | CASRIAGGRETQYF | TGTGCCAGCAGGATAGCGGGAGGTCGAGAGACCCAGTACTTC
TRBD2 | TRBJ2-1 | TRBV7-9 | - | CASSSNSGTYNEQFF | TGTGCCAGCAGCTCAAATAGCGGGACATACAATGAGCAGTTCTTC
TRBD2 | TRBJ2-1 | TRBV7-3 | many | CASSRGLAGGNNEQFF | TGTGCCAGCAGCAGAGGACTAGCGGGGGGTAACAATGAGCAGTTCTTC
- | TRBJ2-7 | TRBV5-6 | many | CASSRGARYEQYF | TGTGCCAGCAGCCGCGGGGCGCGCTACGAGCAGTACTTC
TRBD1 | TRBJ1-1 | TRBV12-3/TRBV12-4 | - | CASSLTGPGTEAFF | TGTGCCAGCAGTTTGACAGGGCCGGGCACTGAAGCTTTCTTT
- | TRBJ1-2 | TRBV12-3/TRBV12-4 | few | CASSPTLLTGYGYTF | TGTGCCAGCAGTCCCACTCTCCTGACAGGCTATGGCTACACCTTC
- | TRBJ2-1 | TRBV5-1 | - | CASSLIRLVPVGGPDNEQFF | TGCGCCAGCAGCTTGATCAGGCTCGTTCCCGTCGGAGGGCCTGACAATGAGCAGTTCTTC
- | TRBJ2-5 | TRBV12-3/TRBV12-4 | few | CASSLQGEETQYF | TGTGCCAGCAGTTTACAGGGTGAAGAGACCCAGTACTTC
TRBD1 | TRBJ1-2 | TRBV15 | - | CATSTGTGGYGYTF | TGTGCCACCAGCACTGGGACAGGTGGCTATGGCTACACCTTC
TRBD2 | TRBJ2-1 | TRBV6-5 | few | CASSYRGLAGAYNEQFF | TGTGCCAGCAGTTACCGGGGACTAGCGGGAGCCTACAATGAGCAGTTCTTC
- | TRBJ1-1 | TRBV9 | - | CASSVGQLNTEAFF | TGTGCCAGCAGCGTAGGGCAGCTGAACACTGAAGCTTTCTTT
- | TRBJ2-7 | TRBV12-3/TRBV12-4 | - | CASSSREQYF | TGTGCCAGCAGCTCTCGTGAGCAGTACTTC
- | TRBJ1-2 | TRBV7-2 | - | CASSLGTANYGYTF | TGTGCCAGCAGCTTAGGGACGGCTAACTATGGCTACACCTTC
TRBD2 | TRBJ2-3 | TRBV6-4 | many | CASSDSKTSGLVIWEDTQYF | TGTGCCAGCAGTGACTCGAAAACTAGCGGGCTTGTAATTTGGGAAGATACGCAGTATTTT
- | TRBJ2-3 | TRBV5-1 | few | CASSPNRATDTQYF | TGCGCCAGCAGCCCCAACCGCGCCACAGATACGCAGTATTTT
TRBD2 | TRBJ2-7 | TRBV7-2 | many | CASSYPGRGDEQYF | TGTGCCAGCAGCTACCCCGGGAGGGGCGACGAGCAGTACTTC
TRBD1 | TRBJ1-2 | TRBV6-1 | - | CASSEGNRGRGGTF | TGTGCCAGCAGTGAAGGGAACAGGGGAAGAGGAGGTACCTTC
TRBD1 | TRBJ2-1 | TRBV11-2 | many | CASSLRWDRGKYNEQFF | TGTGCCAGCAGCTTGAGGTGGGACAGGGGAAAATACAATGAGCAGTTCTTC